This TCR beta chain comes out of a study of vaccination and CD4 T cells after COVID-19 (dated by TCRdb to about 2022). Background on the whole study: SARS-CoV-2 positivity had been established in the convalescent patients by nasal swab PCR, and mild disease was recorded in several of these patients and severe disease in one. In the convalescent cohort there were six males and four females, among whom were two Hispanic individuals, seven Caucasians, two Asians and one multiracial person. Participants received two doses of either the Pfizer-BioNTech BNT162b2 vaccine (n=8) or the Moderna mRNA-1273 vaccine (n=2). Post-COVID blood samples from convalescent patients were collected a median of about 100 days after diagnosis, with a range of about 35 to 161 days. Post-vaccine blood samples were collected a median of 72 days after the second vaccine dose, ranging from roughly 12 to 241 days. Overlapping spike peptide pools from SARS-CoV-2 and from the common cold coronaviruses HCoV-NL63, HCoV-OC43 and HCoV-229E were used as culture stimuli. Control cultures received a CEFX viral epitope pool as the positive control, an HIV-1 Nef peptide pool as the negative control, or no peptide. In nine to eleven COVID-19 convalescent patients and a few infection-naive healthy vaccine recipients, researchers compared the spike-specific CD4+ TCR repertoire from before mRNA vaccination with the repertoire from after.

What this sample's treatment or condition label stands for: approximately 9-day PBMC culture with coronavirus spike peptide pools or control peptides (ViraFEST assay). The ViraFEST assay was used in the study, in which antigen-specific T cells were expanded with peptide pools and expanded clonotypes were subsequently identified by TCR sequencing. The positive SARS-CoV-2 PCR tests of the convalescent patients were dated from March to December 2020, before the Alpha, Beta and Delta variants emerged in the United States. Roughly 2.1 million PBMCs per well were cultured in IMDM with roughly 5% human AB serum and 8.5 to 10 IU/ml IL-2, plus 10 ug/ml peptide pools. On days 3 and 7, half of the culture medium was replaced with fresh IL-2-containing medium. Once the cells had been in culture for over 9 days, the EasySep CD4+ T cell isolation kit was used to isolate CD4+ T cells by negative selection. Ficoll-Paque Plus gradient centrifugation was used to isolate PBMCs from whole blood, and the isolated PBMCs were then either used fresh or cryopreserved at -140C. Culture conditions were generally each tested in triplicate wells.

Of note for this clonotype: It lacks a known antigen. No much larger clonotype is one base removed from it; base qualities were not supplied.

Receptor libraries were prepared by PCR. DNA from cultured CD4+ T cells was subjected to TCR sequencing with the Oncomine TCR Beta short-read assay at the Johns Hopkins FTIC core. The QIAamp micro DNA kit was used to extract genomic DNA from the cultured CD4+ T cells. Oncomine TCR Beta libraries made from cultured CD4+ T cells were pooled using unique dual indexes and sequenced on an Illumina iSeq 100. As for how the authors treated the data: Non-productive sequences were removed, and CDR3s not starting with C, not ending with F or W, or shorter than 7 amino acids were discarded. The MANAFEST web application identified antigen-specific clonotypes by comparing peptide-stimulated wells against reference wells and other culture wells. An FDR below 0.05, an odds ratio above 5, and a productive frequency above 0.1% in at least two of three replicate wells were required for clones to be considered positive. Clonotypes that were significantly expanded in both SARS-CoV-2 spike wells and at least one common cold coronavirus spike condition were defined as cross-reactive. Using R version 3.6.1, CDR3 homology was evaluated through Levenshtein distances (stringdist) along with unrooted phylogenetic trees (ape). Clones were called with MiXCR by TCRdb after fastp trimmed the public reads at Q25, and only in-frame beta chains were retained. Rows are unified per CDR3 protein, each entry keeping the most common DNA and genes. The V and J calls were determined by TCRdb, not by the authors. This sample is represented by about 19,000 distinct CDR3 sequences; approximately 39% of them were singletons. 11% to 15% of the sample is held by the ten biggest clonotypes.

What the authors observed across the whole study: An increase in the median number of SARS-CoV-2-reactive clonotypes from 20 to 25 after infection to roughly 38 after vaccination was observed, but the change was not found to be significant. The number of convalescent patients in the study was relatively small, and the study did not examine early timepoints following natural infection. In convalescent patients, a median approximately 83% of post-vaccine SARS-CoV-2-reactive clones were detected only after vaccination, suggesting vaccine-specific priming. Of the vaccine-specific clones found in convalescent patients, nearly all (304 of 307) were mono-reactive for SARS-CoV-2 spike instead of being cross-reactive with common cold coronaviruses.

Clipping removes 5 bases from V and 2 bases from J, with 12 as the unmatched junction base count. From the germline V gene, CDR1 is SNHLY and CDR2 is FYNNEI. Spanning cysteine to phenylalanine, the CDR3 consists of 17 amino acids. This entry keeps only the CDR3 DNA: 51 bases, framed from base 1. The TCR sequence derives from a human donor with COVID-19. Sequencing was done on a sample of cultured CD4+ T cells from blood. The chain employs TRBV2 and TRBJ2-4; TRBD2 fits 7 bases in the junction. The nucleotide sequence is TGTGCCAGCAGTAGAAGCATCGGGGGGAAGACCAAAAACATTCAGTACTTC. Translated, this is CASSRSIGGKTKNIQYF. When the CDR3 is completed using the reference TRBV2 and TRBJ2-4 genes on either side, the full variable domain is EPEVTQTPSHQVTQMGQEVILRCVPISNHLYFYWYRQILGQKVEFLVSFYNNEISEKSEIFDDQFSVERPDGSNFTLKIRSTKLEDSAMYFCASSRSIGGKTKNIQYFGAGTRLSVL.